The 22 T cell receptor beta chains reported below all come from one sample, sequenced in a study of T cell responses to AZD1222 COVID-19 vaccine. Sequencing was performed with immunoSEQ multiplex PCR; in TCRdb, only in-frame clones are kept and a portion is missing. In the table there are about 150,000 clones, just over 90% of which are singletons. Sequences were derived from peripheral blood, sampled on day 0 of AZD1222 vaccination. All receptors come from an adult in good health.

The rearrangement uses TRBV6-2 or TRBV6-3 and TRBJ1-6, with a possible D match to TRBD1 (6 bases). The CDR3 covers 17 residues. The V end was cut by 0 bases, the J end by 0 bases, with 9 bases between. Germline CDR1 is MNHEY and CDR2 is SVGEGT. CDR3: CASSYSGQFSYNSPLHF. DNA for the CDR3: TGTGCCAGCAGTTACTCCGGACAGTTCTCCTATAATTCACCCCTCCACTTT.

The CDR3 DNA sequence: TGTGCCAGCAGCCGGGGATACTACGAGCAGTACTTC. As protein: CASSRGYYEQYF. The V and J genes are TRBV5-5 and TRBJ2-7; possible D gene TRBD2, 5 bases. The V gene lost 4 bases and the J gene lost 3 bases, with 8 bases spanning the gap. The CDR3 extends over 12 amino acids. From germline, CDR1 is SGHKS and CDR2 YYEKEE (reference sequence).

The chain couples TRBV14 to TRBJ2-7; 9 bases map to TRBD2. Germline loops: CDR1 SGHDN, CDR2 FVKESK. The length of the CDR3 is 17 residues. V was pared by 4 bases and J by 0 bases, with 10 bases of the junction left unmatched. CDR3 region: CASSPPWGSGGSYEQYF. The CDR3 DNA sequence: TGTGCCAGCAGCCCCCCCTGGGGTAGCGGGGGCTCCTACGAGCAGTACTTC.

The chain links TRBV5-1 to TRBJ2-2, with 9 bases matching TRBD1. V trimming: 2 bases; J trimming: 6 bases; junction bases outside the gene matches: 2. CDR3 length: 14 residues. Germline V gene data show CDR1 as SGHRS and CDR2 as YFSETQ. CDR3 DNA: TGCGCCAGCAGCTTACACAGGGGGCCCGGGGAGCTGTTTTTT. Its translation: CASSLHRGPGELFF.

The CDR3 nucleotides are TGTGCCAGCAGTTACTCGACTACCCCCGGGAATGAGCAGTTCTTC. Protein product: CASSYSTTPGNEQFF. V is TRBV6-5 and J is TRBJ2-1, with D maybe TRBD2 (5 bases). This CDR3 contains 15 residues. Germline V gene data show CDR1 as MNHEY and CDR2 as SVGAGI. V was pared by 0 bases and J by 7 bases, with 13 bases between.

V gene TRBV9 combines with J gene TRBJ2-7, with D maybe TRBD1 (5 bases). V was pared by 0 bases and J by 5 bases, with 12 bases between. Germline V gene data show CDR1 as SGDLS and CDR2 as YYNGEE. The CDR3 has 14 amino acids. The CDR3 coding sequence is TGTGCCAGCAGCGTAGTCTGGGGCAACGACGAGCAGTACTTC. Translation gives CASSVVWGNDEQYF. Filled out from reference TRBV9 and TRBJ2-7, the complete variable domain reads DSGVTQTPKHLITATGQRVTLRCSPRSGDLSVYWYQQSLDQGLQFLIQYYNGEERAKGNILERFSAQQFPDLHSELNLSSLELGDSALYFCASSVVWGNDEQYFGPGTRLTVT.

The V call is TRBV4-3, the J call TRBJ2-3; D is possibly TRBD1 (6 bases). The CDR3 extends over 16 amino acids. CDR1 and CDR2 from the germline V gene are LGHNA and YSLEER. Trimming pared 0 bases from V and 5 bases from J, leaving 15 bases between. The CDR3 nucleotides read TGCGCCAGCAGCCAAGATCAGGGGATAGGGTTAGATACGCAGTATTTT. It specifies CASSQDQGIGLDTQYF.

The chain uses TRBV19 and TRBJ2-7; a possible D gene is TRBD1 (5 bases). CDR3 size: 15 residues. Germline-derived CDR1 and CDR2 are LNHDA and SQIVND (reference sequence). V was trimmed by 6 bases and J by 0 bases, leaving 15 bases between them. CDR3 bases: TGTGCCAGTAGCCCTGGGGCAGGGCCCTCCTACGAGCAGTACTTC. This sequence encodes CASSPGAGPSYEQYF.

This clone was seen a handful of times. The rearrangement links TRBV7-6 to TRBJ2-2; 11 bases fit TRBD2. Germline V gene sequence: CDR1 SGHVS, CDR2 FNYEAQ. The CDR3 runs to 16 residues. V lost 4 bases and J lost 2; bases outside the gene matches: 3. The CDR3 DNA is TGTGCCAGCAGCTGGGGACTAGCGGTAAACACCGGGGAGCTGTTTTTT. It translates to CASSWGLAVNTGELFF.

This clone has a single count. The chain couples TRBV24-1 to TRBJ2-1; possibly TRBD1 or TRBD2 for D (5 bases each). The CDR3 is made up of 14 amino acids. V was cut by 5 bases and J by 9 bases, with 16 bases left in between. Germline V gives CDR1 KGHDR, CDR2 SFDVKD. CDR3 nucleotide sequence: TGTGCCACCAGTGCCCCCGCTGCAGGGACTGAGCAGTTCTTC. Translated, it gives CATSAPAAGTEQFF.

This clone has just a few counts. The chain uses TRBV30 and TRBJ1-4; a weak D match, TRBD1 (5 bases). Germline loops: CDR1 GTSNPN, CDR2 SVGIG (reference sequence). This CDR3 has 15 amino acids. Trimming took off 0 bases at V and 5 bases at J, with 13 bases between the two ends. CDR3 DNA sequence: TGTGCCTGGAGTGTAACAGGTGTGGGGAATGAAAAACTGTTTTTT. Amino acid sequence: CAWSVTGVGNEKLFF.

V gene TRBV5-4 combines with J gene TRBJ2-1, with 8 bases lining up with TRBD2. The germline CDR1 and CDR2 sequences are SGHNT and YYREEE (reference sequence). The CDR3 is 15 residues long. V shed 4 bases, J shed 1 base, and the junction held 4 bases outside the gene matches. The CDR3 loop is CASSRIAGSYNEQFF. The CDR3 region has the DNA TGTGCCAGCAGCCGGATAGCGGGGTCCTACAATGAGCAGTTCTTC.

V usage is TRBV7-9 and J usage is TRBJ1-2; 7 bases are shared with TRBD1. CDR1 and CDR2 from the germline V gene are SEHNR and FQNEAQ (reference sequence). J lost 9 bases, V lost 5 bases, and 12 bases had no gene match. CDR3 length equals 14 residues. The chain's CDR3 is CASSRGQEAMSYTF. The DNA of the CDR3 is TGTGCCAGCAGCCGTGGACAGGAAGCTATGAGCTACACCTTC.

This clone is deemed large (0.1 to 1%). The rearrangement joins TRBV9 to TRBJ2-2; 9 nucleotides agree with TRBD1. CDR3 size: 18 residues. V trimming: 1 base; J trimming: 4 bases; junction bases outside the gene matches: 11. Per the germline V gene, CDR1 is SGDLS and CDR2 is YYNGEE. As DNA, the CDR3 is TGTGCCAGCAGCGTAAGGATGGGACAGGGAGACGGCACCGGGGAGCTGTTTTTT. It encodes CASSVRMGQGDGTGELFF.

As regards this clone: A read error may produce the germline difference seen at one junction end. The V and J genes are TRBV7-7 and TRBJ2-3; 8 bases are a match to TRBD1. Germline CDR1 is SSHAT and CDR2 is FNYEAQ (reference sequence). The CDR3 covers 14 residues. CDR3 coding DNA: TGTGCTAGCAGCCCTACAGGGGGTGGGGATACGCAGTATTTT. Translated: CASSPTGGGDTQYF. The full variable domain, its missing parts supplied by reference TRBV7-7 and TRBJ2-3, is GAGVSQSPRYKVTKRGQDVTLRCDPISSHATLYWYQQALGQGPEFLTYFNYEAQPDKSGLPSDRFSAERPEGSISTLTIQRTEQRDSAMYRCASSPTGGGDTQYFGPGTRLTVL.

V is TRBV2 and J is TRBJ2-7; 12 positions match TRBD1. CDR1 is SNHLY, CDR2 FYNNEI, per germline. J lost 1 base, V lost 8 bases, and 6 bases had no gene match. The CDR3 loop spans 15 amino acids. Here the CDR3 DNA reads TGTGCCAGCGCACCGGGACAGGGGGCTTCCTACGAGCAGTACTTC. It is translated as CASAPGQGASYEQYF.

In DNA form, the CDR3 reads TGTGCCAGCAGCTTCTATGGAAGCGGGGCCGGCGATGAGCAGTTCTTC. Its translation: CASSFYGSGAGDEQFF. The rearrangement links TRBV7-2 to TRBJ2-1; 7 nucleotides match TRBD2. Germline V lookup: CDR1 SGHTA, CDR2 FQGNSA. Trimming cost V 3 bases and J 8 bases; bases outside gene matches: 13. The CDR3 loop spans 16 amino acids.

The chain links TRBV20-1 to TRBJ1-2; D gene uncertain. V lost 6 bases and J lost 5, with 10 bases in between. CDR1 and CDR2 (germline): DFQATT, SNEGSKA (reference sequence). The CDR3 is made up of 11 amino acids. The CDR3 coding sequence is TGCAGTGCAGCCACAGTTTATGGCTACACCTTC. It specifies CSAATVYGYTF.

The gene calls are TRBV9 and TRBJ2-7, with a tentative D call TRBD2 (7 bases). V lost 4 bases, J lost 3 bases, and 14 bases lay in between. From germline, CDR1 is SGDLS and CDR2 YYNGEE. The CDR3 has 14 residues. Here the CDR3 reads CASSPRGLIYEQYF. The DNA for the CDR3 is TGTGCCAGCAGCCCCAGGGGACTAATCTACGAGCAGTACTTC.

This clone came up once. The rearrangement links TRBV2 to TRBJ1-6, with a possible D match to TRBD1 (5 bases). Germline V CDR1 and CDR2: SNHLY, FYNNEI. With 8 bases removed from V and 0 bases from J, the gap between germline ends came to 14 bases. The CDR3 totals 16 residues. In nucleotides, the CDR3 is TGTGCCAGCCACCGGGGGGGAAGCTCCTATAATTCACCCCTCCACTTT. Translation: CASHRGGSSYNSPLHF.

This chain connects TRBV3-1 (or the pseudogene TRBV3-2) to TRBJ1-3; TRBD1 is a possible D gene (5 bases). The CDR3 has 13 residues. The V gene lost 4 bases and the J gene lost 7 bases, with 11 bases spanning the gap. Germline V gene lookup returns CDR1 LGHDT and CDR2 YNNKEL (reference sequence). The CDR3 DNA follows: TGTGCCAGCAGCCCCGGACACGCCAACACCATATATTTT. This translates into CASSPGHANTIYF.

V gene TRBV6-5 combines with J gene TRBJ1-3; possibly TRBD1 for D (6 bases). The germline V gene has CDR1 MNHEY and CDR2 SVGAGI. The CDR3 is 14 residues long. Trimming took off 2 bases at V and 5 bases at J, with 10 bases between the two ends. For the CDR3, the DNA is TGTGCCAGCAGTTACGGGGGGCAGCGAAACACCATATATTTT. Translating gives CASSYGGQRNTIYF.